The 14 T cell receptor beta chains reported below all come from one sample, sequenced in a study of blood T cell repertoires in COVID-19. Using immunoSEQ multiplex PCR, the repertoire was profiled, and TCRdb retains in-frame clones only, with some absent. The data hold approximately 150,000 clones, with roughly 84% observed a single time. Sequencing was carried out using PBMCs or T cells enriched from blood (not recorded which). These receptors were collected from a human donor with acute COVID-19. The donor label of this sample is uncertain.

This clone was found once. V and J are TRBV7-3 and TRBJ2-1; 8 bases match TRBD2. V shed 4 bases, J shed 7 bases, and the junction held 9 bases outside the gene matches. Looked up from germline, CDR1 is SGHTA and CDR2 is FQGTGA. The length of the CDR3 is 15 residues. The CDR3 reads CASSSLAGGWNEQFF. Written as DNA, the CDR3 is TGTGCCAGCAGCTCCCTGGCGGGGGGATGGAATGAGCAGTTCTTC.

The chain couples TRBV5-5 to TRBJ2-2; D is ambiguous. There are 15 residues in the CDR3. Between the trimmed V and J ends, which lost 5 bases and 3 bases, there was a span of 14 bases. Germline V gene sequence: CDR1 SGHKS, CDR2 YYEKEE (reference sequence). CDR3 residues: CASRPKLGDTGELFF. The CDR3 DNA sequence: TGTGCCAGCAGACCGAAGCTAGGAGACACCGGGGAGCTGTTTTTT.

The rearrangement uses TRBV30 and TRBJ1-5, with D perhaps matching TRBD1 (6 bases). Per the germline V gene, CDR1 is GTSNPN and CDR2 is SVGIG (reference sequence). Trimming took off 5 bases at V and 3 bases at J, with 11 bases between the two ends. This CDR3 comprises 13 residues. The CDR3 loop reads CAWSGQNNQPQHF. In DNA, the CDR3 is TGTGCCTGGTCGGGACAAAACAATCAGCCCCAGCATTTT.

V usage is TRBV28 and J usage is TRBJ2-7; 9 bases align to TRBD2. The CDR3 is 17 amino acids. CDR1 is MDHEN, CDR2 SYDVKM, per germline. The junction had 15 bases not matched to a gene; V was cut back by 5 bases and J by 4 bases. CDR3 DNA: TGTGCCAGCAGTCCTCCCACGGGGGGTAGCGGGGGTTACGAGCAGTACTTC. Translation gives CASSPPTGGSGGYEQYF.

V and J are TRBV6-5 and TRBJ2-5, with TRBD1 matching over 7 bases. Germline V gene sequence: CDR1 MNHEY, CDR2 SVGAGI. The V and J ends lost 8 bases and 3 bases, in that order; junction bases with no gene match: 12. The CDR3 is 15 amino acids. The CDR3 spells CASLDRDSRKETQYF. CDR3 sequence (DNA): TGTGCCAGCCTTGACCGGGACAGTCGAAAAGAGACCCAGTACTTC.

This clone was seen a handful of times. In DNA form, the CDR3 reads TGTGCCAGTAGTCAACAGAGGAACACTGAAGCTTTCTTT. As protein: CASSQQRNTEAFF. The V gene is TRBV19, the J gene TRBJ1-1; D ambiguous. Trimming took 5 bases from V and 1 from J, leaving 8 bases between them. CDR3 length: 13 amino acids. Per the germline V gene, CDR1 is LNHDA and CDR2 is SQIVND (reference sequence). Complete variable domain (other parts from reference TRBV19 and TRBJ1-1): DGGITQSPKYLFRKEGQNVTLSCEQNLNHDAMYWYRQDPGQGLRLIYYSQIVNDFQKGDIAEGYSVSREKKESFPLTVTSAQKNPTAFYLCASSQQRNTEAFFGQGTRLTVV.

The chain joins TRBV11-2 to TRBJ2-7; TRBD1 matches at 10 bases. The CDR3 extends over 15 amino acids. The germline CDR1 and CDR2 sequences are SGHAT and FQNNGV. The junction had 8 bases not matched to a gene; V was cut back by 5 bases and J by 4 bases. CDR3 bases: TGTGCCAGCAGCGTGGGACAGGGGATCTTGTACGAGCAGTACTTC. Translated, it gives CASSVGQGILYEQYF. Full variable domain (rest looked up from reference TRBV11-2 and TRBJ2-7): EAGVAQSPRYKIIEKRQSVAFWCNPISGHATLYWYQQILGQGPKLLIQFQNNGVVDDSQLPKDRFSAERLKGVDSTLKIQPAKLEDSAVYLCASSVGQGILYEQYFGPGTRLTVT.

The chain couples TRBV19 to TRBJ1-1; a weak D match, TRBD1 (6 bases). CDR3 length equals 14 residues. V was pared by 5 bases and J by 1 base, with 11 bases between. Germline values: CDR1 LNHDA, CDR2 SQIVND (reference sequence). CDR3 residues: CASSYRAGNTEAFF. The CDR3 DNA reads TGTGCCAGTAGTTACAGGGCGGGGAACACTGAAGCTTTCTTT.

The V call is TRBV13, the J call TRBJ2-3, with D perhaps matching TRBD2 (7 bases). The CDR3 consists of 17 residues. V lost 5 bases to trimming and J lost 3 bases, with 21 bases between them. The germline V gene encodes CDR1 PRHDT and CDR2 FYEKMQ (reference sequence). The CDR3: CASSQLGLGGATDTQYF. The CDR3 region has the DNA TGTGCCAGCAGCCAATTGGGTTTAGGGGGGGCTACAGATACGCAGTATTTT.

CDR3: CASSQGGGGASNEQFF. As DNA, the CDR3 is TGCGCCAGCAGCCAAGGCGGCGGGGGGGCGAGCAATGAGCAGTTCTTC. The rearrangement uses TRBV4-3 and TRBJ2-1, with 9 bases aligning to TRBD2. The CDR3 length is 16 residues. V was pared by 1 base and J by 6 bases, with 7 bases of the junction left unmatched. Germline CDR1 is LGHNA and CDR2 is YSLEER.

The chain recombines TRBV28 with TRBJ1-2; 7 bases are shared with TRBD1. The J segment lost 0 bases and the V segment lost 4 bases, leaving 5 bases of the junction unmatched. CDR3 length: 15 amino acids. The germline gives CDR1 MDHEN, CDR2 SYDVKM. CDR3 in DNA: TGTGCCAGCAGTTCCGGGACAGTAGCTAACTATGGCTACACCTTC. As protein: CASSSGTVANYGYTF.

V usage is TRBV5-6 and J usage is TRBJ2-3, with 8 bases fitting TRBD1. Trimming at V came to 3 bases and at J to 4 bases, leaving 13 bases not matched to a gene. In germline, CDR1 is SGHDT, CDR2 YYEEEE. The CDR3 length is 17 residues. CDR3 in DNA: TGTGCCAGCAGCTCAGAGCTAGACAGGGGTTCACCAGATACGCAGTATTTT. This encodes CASSSELDRGSPDTQYF.

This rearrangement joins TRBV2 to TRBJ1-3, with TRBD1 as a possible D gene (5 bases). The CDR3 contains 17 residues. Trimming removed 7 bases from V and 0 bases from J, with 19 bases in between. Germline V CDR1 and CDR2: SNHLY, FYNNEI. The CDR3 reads CASTGGLGKHSGNTIYF. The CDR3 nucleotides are TGTGCCAGCACCGGGGGGTTGGGAAAACACTCTGGAAACACCATATATTTT. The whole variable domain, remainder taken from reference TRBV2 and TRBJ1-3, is EPEVTQTPSHQVTQMGQEVILRCVPISNHLYFYWYRQILGQKVEFLVSFYNNEISEKSEIFDDQFSVERPDGSNFTLKIRSTKLEDSAMYFCASTGGLGKHSGNTIYFGEGSWLTVV.

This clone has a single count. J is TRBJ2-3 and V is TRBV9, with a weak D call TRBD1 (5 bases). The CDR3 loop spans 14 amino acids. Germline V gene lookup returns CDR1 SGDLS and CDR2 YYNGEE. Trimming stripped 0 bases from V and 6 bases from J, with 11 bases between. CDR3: CASSVGRAGDTQYF. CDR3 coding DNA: TGTGCCAGCAGCGTAGGTCGGGCAGGGGATACGCAGTATTTT.